This TCR beta chain was recorded in a study of blood T cell repertoires in COVID-19. The method was immunoSEQ multiplex PCR; TCRdb's version includes in-frame clones alone and lacks a portion of them. The sample records under 200,000 clones, approximately 86% being singletons. V was clipped by 6 bases and J by 0 bases, with 15 bases between them. The CDR3 extends over 16 amino acids. CDR1 and CDR2 from the germline V gene are SEHNR and FQNEAQ (reference sequence). The source material was peripheral blood. The chain joins TRBV7-9 to TRBJ2-1; weak D call: TRBD1 (6 bases). This clonotype originated in a man aged 45-65 years with active or convalescent COVID-19. CDR3 coding DNA: TGTGCCAGCAGGCCACCAACAGGGAGCTCCTACAATGAGCAGTTCTTC. Amino acid sequence: CASRPPTGSSYNEQFF.